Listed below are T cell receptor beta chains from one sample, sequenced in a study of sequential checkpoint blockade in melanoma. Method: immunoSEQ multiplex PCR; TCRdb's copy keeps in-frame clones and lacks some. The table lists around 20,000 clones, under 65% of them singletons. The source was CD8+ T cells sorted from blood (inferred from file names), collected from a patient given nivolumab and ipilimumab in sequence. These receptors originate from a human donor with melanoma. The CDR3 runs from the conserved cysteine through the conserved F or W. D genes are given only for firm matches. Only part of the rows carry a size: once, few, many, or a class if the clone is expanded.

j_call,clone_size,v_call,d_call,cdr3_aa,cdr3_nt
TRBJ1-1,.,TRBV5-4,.,CASSGGRNTEAFF,TGTGCCAGCAGCGGCGGGAGAAACACTGAAGCTTTCTTT
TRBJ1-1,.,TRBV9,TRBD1,CASDRTGDTEAFF,TGTGCCAGCGATAGGACAGGGGACACTGAAGCTTTCTTT
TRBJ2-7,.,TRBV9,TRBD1,CASSVGTGGSYEQYF,TGTGCCAGCAGCGTGGGGACAGGGGGCTCCTACGAGCAGTACTTC
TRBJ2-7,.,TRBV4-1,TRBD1,CASSHRGRVTGEYEQYF,TGCGCCAGCAGCCATCGCGGGCGGGTGACAGGGGAATACGAGCAGTACTTC
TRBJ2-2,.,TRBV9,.,CASTPSGAGELFF,TGTGCCAGCACTCCCTCGGGGGCCGGGGAGCTGTTTTTT
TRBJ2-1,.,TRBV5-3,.,CASSLWGPGNEQFF,TGTGCCAGCAGCTTGTGGGGGCCTGGGAATGAGCAGTTCTTC
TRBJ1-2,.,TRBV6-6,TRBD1,CASNSQGGKGGYTF,TGTGCCAGCAATTCACAGGGGGGGAAAGGTGGCTACACCTTC
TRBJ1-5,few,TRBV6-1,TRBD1,CASSELTRGPFSYSNQPQHF,TGTGCCAGCAGTGAATTAACCAGGGGGCCTTTTAGCTATAGCAATCAGCCCCAGCATTTT
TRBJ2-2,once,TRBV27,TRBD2,CASSPLPGTRASGELFF,TGTGCCAGCAGTCCACTACCCGGGACTAGGGCCAGCGGGGAGCTGTTTTTT
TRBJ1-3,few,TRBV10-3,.,CAISEGSSGNTIYF,TGTGCCATCAGTGAGGGGAGCTCTGGAAACACCATATATTTT
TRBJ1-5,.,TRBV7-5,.,CVRSFICARTGVNQPQHF,TGTGTCAGAAGCTTTATCTGCGCCAGGACAGGGGTAAATCAGCCCCAGCATTTT
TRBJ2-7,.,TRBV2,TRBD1,CASNEQGTGAYEQYF,TGTGCCAGCAATGAACAAGGGACAGGGGCCTACGAGCAGTACTTC
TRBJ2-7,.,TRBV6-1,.,CASRQGLPPYEQYF,TGTGCCAGCAGACAGGGTCTGCCACCCTACGAGCAGTACTTC
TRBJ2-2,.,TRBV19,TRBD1,CASSIWDRNTGELFF,TGTGCCAGTAGTATTTGGGACAGGAACACCGGGGAGCTGTTTTTT
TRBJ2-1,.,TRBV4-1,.,CASSQEWSRHEQFF,TGCGCCAGCAGCCAAGAATGGTCCAGGCATGAGCAGTTCTTC